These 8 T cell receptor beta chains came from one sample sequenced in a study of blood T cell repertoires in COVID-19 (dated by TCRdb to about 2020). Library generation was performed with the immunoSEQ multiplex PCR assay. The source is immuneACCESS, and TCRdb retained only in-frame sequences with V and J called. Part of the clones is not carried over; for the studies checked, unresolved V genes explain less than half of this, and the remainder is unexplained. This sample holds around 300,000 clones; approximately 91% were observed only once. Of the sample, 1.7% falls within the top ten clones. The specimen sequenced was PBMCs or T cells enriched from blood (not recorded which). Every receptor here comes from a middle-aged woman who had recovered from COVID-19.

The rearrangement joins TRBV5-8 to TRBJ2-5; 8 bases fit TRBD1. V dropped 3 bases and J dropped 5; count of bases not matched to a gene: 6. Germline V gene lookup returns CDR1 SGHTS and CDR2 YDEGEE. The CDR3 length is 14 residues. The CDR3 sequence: CASSSGTGRETQYF. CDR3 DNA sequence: TGTGCCAGCAGCTCCGGGACAGGCCGGGAGACCCAGTACTTC.

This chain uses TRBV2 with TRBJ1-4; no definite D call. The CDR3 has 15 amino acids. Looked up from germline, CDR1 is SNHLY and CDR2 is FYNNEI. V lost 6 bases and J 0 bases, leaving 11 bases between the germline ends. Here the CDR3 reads CASSGNSATNEKLFF. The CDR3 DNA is TGTGCCAGCAGCGGTAATTCTGCAACTAATGAAAAACTGTTTTTT.

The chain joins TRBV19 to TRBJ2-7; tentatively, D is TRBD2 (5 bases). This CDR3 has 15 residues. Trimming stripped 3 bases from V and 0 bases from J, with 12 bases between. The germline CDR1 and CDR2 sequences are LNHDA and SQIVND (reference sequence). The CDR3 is CASSIEGSISYEQYF. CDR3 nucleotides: TGTGCCAGTAGTATCGAGGGCAGCATCTCCTACGAGCAGTACTTC.

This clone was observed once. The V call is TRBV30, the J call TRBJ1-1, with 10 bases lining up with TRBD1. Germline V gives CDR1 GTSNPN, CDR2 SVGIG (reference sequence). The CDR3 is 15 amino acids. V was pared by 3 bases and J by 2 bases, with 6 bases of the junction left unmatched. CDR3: CAWRRQGAYNTEAFF. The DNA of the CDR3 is TGTGCCTGGAGACGACAGGGGGCCTATAACACTGAAGCTTTCTTT.

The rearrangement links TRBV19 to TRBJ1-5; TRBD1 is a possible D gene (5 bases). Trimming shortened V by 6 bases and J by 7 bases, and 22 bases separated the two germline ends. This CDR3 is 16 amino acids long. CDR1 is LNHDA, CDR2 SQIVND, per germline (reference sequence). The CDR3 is CASRTTPAGYGQPQHF. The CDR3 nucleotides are TGTGCCAGTAGAACAACCCCAGCAGGGTACGGACAGCCCCAGCATTTT.

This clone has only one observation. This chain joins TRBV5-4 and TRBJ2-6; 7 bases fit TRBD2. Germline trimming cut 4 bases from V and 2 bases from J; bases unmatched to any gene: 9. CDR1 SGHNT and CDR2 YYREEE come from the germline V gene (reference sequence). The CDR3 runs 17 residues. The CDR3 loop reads CASSPGGSQPGANVLTF. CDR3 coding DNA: TGTGCCAGCAGCCCCGGGGGGAGCCAACCTGGGGCCAACGTCCTGACTTTC.

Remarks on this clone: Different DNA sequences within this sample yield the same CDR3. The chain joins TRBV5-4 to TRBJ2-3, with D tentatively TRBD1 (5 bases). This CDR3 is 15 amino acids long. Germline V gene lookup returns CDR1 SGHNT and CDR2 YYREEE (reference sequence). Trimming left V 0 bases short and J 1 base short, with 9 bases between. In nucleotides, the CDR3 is TGTGCCAGCAGCTTGGGGGGCTCAGGCACAGATACGCAGTATTTT. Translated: CASSLGGSGTDTQYF.

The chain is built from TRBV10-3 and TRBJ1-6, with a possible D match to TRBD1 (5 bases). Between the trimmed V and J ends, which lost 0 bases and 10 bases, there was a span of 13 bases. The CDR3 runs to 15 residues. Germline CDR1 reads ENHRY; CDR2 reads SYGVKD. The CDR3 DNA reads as TGTGCCATCAGTGAGTCGGGAGGGGATGGATCACCCCTCCACTTT. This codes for CAISESGGDGSPLHF.